Listed below are T cell receptor beta chains from one sample, sequenced in a study of radiotherapy plus CTLA-4 blockade in lung cancer. Some clones are missing from TCRdb's copy, which holds only in-frame ones; the method was immunoSEQ multiplex PCR. The data hold 75,000 to 100,000 clones, with almost 90% observed a single time. The sequencing used peripheral blood, collected from a patient treated with radiotherapy plus ipilimumab. The receptors were sampled from a human donor with non-small cell lung cancer that progressed on radiotherapy plus ipilimumab. Both conserved end residues are part of each CDR3. D genes are given only for firm matches. Expanded clones are given a class, and other clones once, few, many or no size at all.

V	J	size	D	DNA	CDR3
TRBV14	TRBJ1-1	-	TRBD1	TGTGCCAGCAGCCAAGATCCAGTGGCAGGGGGGAGTGAAGCTTTCTTT	CASSQDPVAGGSEAFF
TRBV6-1	TRBJ2-5	-	-	TGTGCCAGCAGTGAGGTGGTAACTTTCCAAGAGACCCAGTACTTC	CASSEVVTFQETQYF
TRBV5-1	TRBJ1-2	once	-	TGCGCCAGCAGCTTGGAGGCAGGGGTAGGCGGCTACACCTTC	CASSLEAGVGGYTF
TRBV9	TRBJ2-1	-	-	TGTGCCAGCAGCGTAGGAGTAGCGGCCTACAATGAGCAGTTCTTC	CASSVGVAAYNEQFF
TRBV4-2	TRBJ2-1	-	TRBD2	TGTGCCAGCAGCCCAATTGGGACTACTGAGCAGTTCTTC	CASSPIGTTEQFF
TRBV25-1	TRBJ2-3	few	-	TGTGCCAGCAGTGAAAGTGGAGCCGATACGCAGTATTTT	CASSESGADTQYF
TRBV7-2	TRBJ2-7	-	-	TGTGCCAGCAGTTATTCCGGGACACCCACGGGGCGGAACTTC	CASSYSGTPTGRNF
TRBV2	TRBJ1-2	-	TRBD1	TGTGCCAGCAGTGTCCAGGGGGGACCTAACTATGGCTACACCTTC	CASSVQGGPNYGYTF
TRBV14	TRBJ2-3	few	TRBD1	TGTGCCAGCAGCCAAGTCATCGGGACAGGGATGCCAGATACGCAGTATTTT	CASSQVIGTGMPDTQYF
TRBV25-1	TRBJ1-4	-	-	TGTGCCAGCAGTGATAAAGGGTCCGAAAAACTGTTTTTT	CASSDKGSEKLFF
TRBV5-1	TRBJ1-2	-	-	TGCGCCAGCAGCCCCCTCGGTGGGGCCCCTGGCTACACCTTC	CASSPLGGAPGYTF
TRBV7-2	TRBJ2-3	-	TRBD2	TGTGCCAGCAGCTTAGATTCGGGAGGAGTAGCAGATACGCAGTATTTT	CASSLDSGGVADTQYF
TRBV11-3	TRBJ2-1	-	-	TGTGCCAGCAGCCCGAGCTCCTACAATGAGCAGTTCTTC	CASSPSSYNEQFF
TRBV5-6	TRBJ2-5	-	TRBD1	TGTGCCAGCAGCACCCCAGGGGGCTTTTATCAAGAGACCCAGTACTTC	CASSTPGGFYQETQYF
TRBV28	TRBJ1-1	-	-	TGTGCCAGCAGTTTATTTGGGGTAGGTGTCACTGAAGCTTTCTTT	CASSLFGVGVTEAFF
TRBV21-1	TRBJ1-4	-	-	TGTGCCAGCAGCAGGACAGGGTGGGGCGGTGAAAAACTGTTTTTT	CASSRTGWGGEKLFF
TRBV5-1	TRBJ2-5	-	TRBD2	TGCGCCAGCGGTTCTAGCGGGGATGAAGAGACCCAGTACTTC	CASGSSGDEETQYF
TRBV7-3	TRBJ1-4	-	-	TGTGCCAGCAGCTTAGGAAAGGGAGAAAAACTGTTTTTT	CASSLGKGEKLFF
TRBV6-5	TRBJ1-2	-	TRBD1	TGTGCCAGCAGTTTCACGCTGGACAGGGCCTATGGCTACACCTTC	CASSFTLDRAYGYTF
TRBV5-1	TRBJ2-2	-	-	TGCGCCAGCAGTCCGGGACTTCTGAACACCGGGGAGCTGTTTTTT	CASSPGLLNTGELFF
TRBV9	TRBJ2-1	once	TRBD2	TGTGCCAGCAGCCCTCCATCTAGCGGGAGTAACGTTCGGCAGTTCTTC	CASSPPSSGSNVRQFF
TRBV2	TRBJ2-2	-	TRBD2	TGTGCCAGCAGTGCTAGCGGTTACACCGGGGAGCTGTTTTTT	CASSASGYTGELFF
TRBV7-3	TRBJ1-1	-	-	TGTGCCAGCAGCTTACGGGCAGGGACGGCTGAAGCTTTCTTT	CASSLRAGTAEAFF
TRBV27	TRBJ1-1	-	-	TGTGCCAGCAGTTTGGGAGGTGTAATGAACACTGAAGCTTTCTTT	CASSLGGVMNTEAFF
TRBV7-9	TRBJ2-7	-	-	TGTGCCAGCAGCTCCCCTGGCGGACTTTCTACGGTGTTGTACTTC	CASSSPGGLSTVLYF
TRBV7-6	TRBJ1-1	-	-	TGTGCCAGCAGCTTAATGGTGAAAGCTGAAGCTTTCTTT	CASSLMVKAEAFF
TRBV9	TRBJ2-2	-	-	TGTGCCAGCAGCGTAGGCGGGAACACCGGGGAGCTGTTTTTT	CASSVGGNTGELFF
TRBV29-1	TRBJ2-1	-	-	TGCAGCGTTGGGGGGGGCCCCTCTAATGAGCAGTTCTTC	CSVGGGPSNEQFF
TRBV2	TRBJ1-2	-	-	TGTGCCAGCAGGACCGGGACCCTATACGGCTACACCTTC	CASRTGTLYGYTF
TRBV7-3	TRBJ2-3	-	TRBD2	TGTGCCAGCAGCTTAACCGGGACTAGCGGGGGCACAGATACGCAGTATTTT	CASSLTGTSGGTDTQYF
TRBV11-2	TRBJ2-1	-	-	TGTGCCAGCAGCTTAGGGGACTTAAATGAGCAGTTCTTC	CASSLGDLNEQFF
TRBV6-1	TRBJ1-1	-	TRBD1	TGTGCCAGCACAGCCGGACAGGGGGGGAACACTGAAGCTTTCTTT	CASTAGQGGNTEAFF
TRBV30	TRBJ2-1	-	-	TGTGCCTGGATGTCCCCATTTAATGAGCAGTTCTTC	CAWMSPFNEQFF
TRBV29-1	TRBJ2-1	-	-	TGCAGCGTTGCAGGTACCTGGTACAATGAGCAGTTCTTC	CSVAGTWYNEQFF
TRBV5-1	TRBJ1-6	-	-	TGCGCCAGCAGCCTCGGGAGCTCCTATAATTCACCCCTCCACTTT	CASSLGSSYNSPLHF
TRBV6-1	TRBJ2-5	-	-	TGTGCCAGCAGGCAAGCCGGGGGCCCCCAAGAGACCCAGTACTTC	CASRQAGGPQETQYF
TRBV14	TRBJ1-1	-	-	TGTGCCAGCAGCCCGCTCTCAGGTGAGGGGACTGAAGCTTTCTTT	CASSPLSGEGTEAFF
TRBV29-1	TRBJ1-3	-	-	TGCAGCGCCAGAAGCTCTGGAAACACCATATATTTT	CSARSSGNTIYF
TRBV5-1	TRBJ2-1	-	TRBD2	TGCGCCAGCAGCTTGAGGCCGGGACTAGCGTCGCTACCTTCCTACAATGAGCAGTTCTTC	CASSLRPGLASLPSYNEQFF
TRBV4-1	TRBJ2-1	-	TRBD2	TGCGCCAGCAGCCAAGATCCTAGCGGGAGCTCCTACAATGAGCAGTTCTTC	CASSQDPSGSSYNEQFF
TRBV7-9	TRBJ2-2	-	-	TGTGCCAGCAGCTTAAGGAAGGGGACGAACACCGGGGAGCTGTTTTTT	CASSLRKGTNTGELFF
TRBV6-6	TRBJ1-4	-	-	TGTGCCAGCAGTACTCTTTCCCGTGGAACTAATGAAAAACTGTTTTTT	CASSTLSRGTNEKLFF
TRBV5-1	TRBJ1-2	-	TRBD1	TGCGCCAGCAGCTTTGGGGACAGGGCAGACTATGGCTACACCTTC	CASSFGDRADYGYTF
TRBV6-5	TRBJ2-7	-	-	TGTGCCAGCAGCTCAAACAGGGTTGGAACCTACGAGCAGTACTTC	CASSSNRVGTYEQYF
TRBV6-1	TRBJ2-7	-	-	TGTGCCAGCAGAGAAGCAGTCCTTAGCGAGAGATTCTACGAGCAGTACTTC	CASREAVLSERFYEQYF
TRBV9	TRBJ2-3	-	TRBD2	TGTGCCAGCAGCGCCCAGACTTGGACTAGCGGGAGGAGCGATACGCAGTATTTT	CASSAQTWTSGRSDTQYF
TRBV4-2	TRBJ2-7	once	TRBD2	TGTGCCAGCAGCCGGGGGACTAGCGGGCTAAGCTCCTACGAGCAGTACTTC	CASSRGTSGLSSYEQYF
TRBV7-8	TRBJ2-2	once	TRBD2	TGTGCCAGCAGCCTAAGATCGGGACTAGCGGTTAACTTGGGTACCGGGGAGCTGTTTTTT	CASSLRSGLAVNLGTGELFF
TRBV5-1	TRBJ2-3	-	TRBD2	TGCGCCAGCAGAGTAGGCGGGAGTGTCGCAGATACGCAGTATTTT	CASRVGGSVADTQYF
TRBV6-4	TRBJ1-1	-	TRBD1	TGTGCCAGCAGCGCCGACAGGGGTTGGACTGAAGCTTTCTTT	CASSADRGWTEAFF
TRBV5-1	TRBJ2-1	-	TRBD2	TGCGCCAGCAGCCCACTAGCGGGAGGCTACAATGAGCAGTTCTTC	CASSPLAGGYNEQFF
TRBV19	TRBJ1-2	few	-	TGTGCCAGTAACGCACAGGCGCTAAACTATGGCTACACCTTC	CASNAQALNYGYTF
TRBV6-5	TRBJ2-7	-	TRBD1	TGTGCCAGCAGACAACCCGGGACAGGGGGTGCCGAGCAGTACTTC	CASRQPGTGGAEQYF
TRBV18	TRBJ1-5	-	TRBD1	TGTGCCAGCTCCCCGTCGGGGACAGGTCGGGGGCTGGCCCAGCATTTT	CASSPSGTGRGLAQHF
TRBV15	TRBJ2-1	-	-	TGTGCCACCAGCTCCGGGAGCTCCTACAATGAGCAGTTCTTC	CATSSGSSYNEQFF
TRBV9	TRBJ1-1	-	-	TGTGCCAGCAGCGTAGGGGCGGACACTGAAGCTTTCTTT	CASSVGADTEAFF
TRBV5-1	TRBJ2-3	few	TRBD2	TGCGCCAGCAGCTTGGTCGGGGGGGCAGATACGCAGTATTTT	CASSLVGGADTQYF
TRBV5-1	TRBJ2-5	-	TRBD2	TGCGCCAGCACGACTAGCGAGCCGAGTCGATGGGAGACCCAGTACTTC	CASTTSEPSRWETQYF
TRBV5-1	TRBJ2-2	-	TRBD1	TGCGCCAGCAGCCTGGGACCCGGACAGGGGGCGCCTAACACCGGGGAGCTGTTTTTT	CASSLGPGQGAPNTGELFF